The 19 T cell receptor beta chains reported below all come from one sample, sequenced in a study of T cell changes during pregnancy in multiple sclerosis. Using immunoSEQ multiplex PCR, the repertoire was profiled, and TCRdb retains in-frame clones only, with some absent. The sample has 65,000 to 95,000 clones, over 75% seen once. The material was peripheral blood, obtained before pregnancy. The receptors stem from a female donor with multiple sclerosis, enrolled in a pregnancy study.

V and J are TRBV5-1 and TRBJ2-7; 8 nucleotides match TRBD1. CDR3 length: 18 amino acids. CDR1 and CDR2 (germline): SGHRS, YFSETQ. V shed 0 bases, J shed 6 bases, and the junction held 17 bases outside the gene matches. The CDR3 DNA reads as TGCGCCAGCAGCTTGGGCGGGGCAGGGGGCGATACTCACTCCGAGCAGTACTTC. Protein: CASSLGGAGGDTHSEQYF.

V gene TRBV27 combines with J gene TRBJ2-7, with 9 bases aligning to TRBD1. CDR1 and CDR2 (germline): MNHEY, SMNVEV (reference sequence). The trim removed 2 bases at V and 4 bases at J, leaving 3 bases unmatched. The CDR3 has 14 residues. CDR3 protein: CASSLRQGGYEQYF. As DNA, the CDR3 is TGTGCCAGCAGTTTAAGACAGGGGGGTTACGAGCAGTACTTC.

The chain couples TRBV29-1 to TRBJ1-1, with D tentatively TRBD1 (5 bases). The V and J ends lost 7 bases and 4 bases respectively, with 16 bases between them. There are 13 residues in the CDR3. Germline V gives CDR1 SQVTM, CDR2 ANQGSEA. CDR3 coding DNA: TGCAGCGCCTCATGGGGGGATGGCACTGAAGCTTTCTTT. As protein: CSASWGDGTEAFF.

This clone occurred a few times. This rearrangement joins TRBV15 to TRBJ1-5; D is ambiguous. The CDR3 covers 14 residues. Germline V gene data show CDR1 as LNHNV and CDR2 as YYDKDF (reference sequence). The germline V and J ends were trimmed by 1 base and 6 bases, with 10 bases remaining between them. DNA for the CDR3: TGTGCCACCAGCAGAGGGGAGCTTGGTCAGCCCCAGCATTTT. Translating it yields CATSRGELGQPQHF. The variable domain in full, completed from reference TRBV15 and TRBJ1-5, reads DAMVIQNPRYQVTQFGKPVTLSCSQTLNHNVMYWYQQKSSQAPKLLFHYYDKDFNNEADTPDNFQSRRPNTSFCFLDIRSPGLGDTAMYLCATSRGELGQPQHFGDGTRLSIL.

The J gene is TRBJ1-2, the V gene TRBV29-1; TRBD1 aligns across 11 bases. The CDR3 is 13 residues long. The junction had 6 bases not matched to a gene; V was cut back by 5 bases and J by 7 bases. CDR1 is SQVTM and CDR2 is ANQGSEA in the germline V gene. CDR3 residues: CSVRTGGFGGYTF. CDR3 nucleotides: TGCAGCGTTCGGACAGGGGGCTTTGGTGGCTACACCTTC.

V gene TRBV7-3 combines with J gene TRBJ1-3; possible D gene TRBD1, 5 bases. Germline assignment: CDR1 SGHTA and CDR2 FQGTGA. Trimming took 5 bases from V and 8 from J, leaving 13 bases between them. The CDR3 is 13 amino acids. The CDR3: CASSPSGGDTIYF. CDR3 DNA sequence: TGTGCCAGCAGCCCCTCGGGGGGGGACACCATATATTTT.

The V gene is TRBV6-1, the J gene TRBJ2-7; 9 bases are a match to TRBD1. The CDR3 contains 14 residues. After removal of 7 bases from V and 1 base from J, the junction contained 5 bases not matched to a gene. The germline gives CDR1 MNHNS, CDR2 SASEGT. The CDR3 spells CASKPGQGSYEQYF. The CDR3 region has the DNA TGTGCCAGCAAACCGGGACAGGGATCCTACGAGCAGTACTTC.

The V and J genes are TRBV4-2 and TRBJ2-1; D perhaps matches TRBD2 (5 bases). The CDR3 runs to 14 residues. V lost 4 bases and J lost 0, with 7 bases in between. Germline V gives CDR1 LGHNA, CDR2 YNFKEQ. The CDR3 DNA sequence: TGTGCCAGCAGCCCCGGAGGCTCCTACAATGAGCAGTTCTTC. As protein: CASSPGGSYNEQFF.

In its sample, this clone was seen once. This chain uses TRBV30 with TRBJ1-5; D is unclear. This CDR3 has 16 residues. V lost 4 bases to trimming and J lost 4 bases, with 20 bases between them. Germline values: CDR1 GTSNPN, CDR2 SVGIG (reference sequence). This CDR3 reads CAWMEADDRGNQPQHF. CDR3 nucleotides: TGTGCCTGGATGGAGGCAGACGATCGGGGAAATCAGCCCCAGCATTTT.

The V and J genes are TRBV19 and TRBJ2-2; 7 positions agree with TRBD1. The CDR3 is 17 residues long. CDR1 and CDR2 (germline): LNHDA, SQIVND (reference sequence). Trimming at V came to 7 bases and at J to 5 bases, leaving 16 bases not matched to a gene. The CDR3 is CASIPSVGQRVTGELFF. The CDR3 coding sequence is TGTGCCAGTATCCCCTCGGTGGGACAGAGGGTAACCGGGGAGCTGTTTTTT.

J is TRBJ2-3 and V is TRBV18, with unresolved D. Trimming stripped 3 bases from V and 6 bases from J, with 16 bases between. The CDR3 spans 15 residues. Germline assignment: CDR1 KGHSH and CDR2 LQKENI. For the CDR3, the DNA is TGTGCCAGCTCACCGGAATGGGTGTTGGAGGATACGCAGTATTTT. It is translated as CASSPEWVLEDTQYF.

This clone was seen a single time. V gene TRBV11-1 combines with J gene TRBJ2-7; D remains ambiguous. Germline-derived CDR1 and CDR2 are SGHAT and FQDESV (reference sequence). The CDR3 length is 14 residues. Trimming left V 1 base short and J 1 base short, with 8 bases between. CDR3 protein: CASSLGGDSYEQYF. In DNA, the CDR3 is TGTGCCAGCAGCTTAGGCGGTGATTCCTACGAGCAGTACTTC.

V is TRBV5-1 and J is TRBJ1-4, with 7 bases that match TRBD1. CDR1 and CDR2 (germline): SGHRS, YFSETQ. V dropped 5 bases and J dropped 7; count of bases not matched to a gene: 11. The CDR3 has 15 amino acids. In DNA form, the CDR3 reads TGCGCCAGCAGATGGTTGACAGGGCGTTTTGAAAAACTGTTTTTT. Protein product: CASRWLTGRFEKLFF.

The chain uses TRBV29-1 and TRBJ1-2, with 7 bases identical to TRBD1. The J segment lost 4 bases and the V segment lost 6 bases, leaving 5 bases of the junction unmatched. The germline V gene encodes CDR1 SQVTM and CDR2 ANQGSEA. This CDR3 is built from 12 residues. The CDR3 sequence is CSVRTGGYGYTF. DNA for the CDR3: TGCAGCGTCAGGACAGGCGGCTATGGCTACACCTTC.

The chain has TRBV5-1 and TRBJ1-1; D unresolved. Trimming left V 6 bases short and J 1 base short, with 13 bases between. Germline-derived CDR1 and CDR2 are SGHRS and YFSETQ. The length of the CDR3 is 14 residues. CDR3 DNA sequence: TGCGCCAGCACCGACCCGGGAGGGAACACTGAAGCTTTCTTT. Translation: CASTDPGGNTEAFF. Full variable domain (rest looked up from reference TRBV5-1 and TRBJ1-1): KAGVTQTPRYLIKTRGQQVTLSCSPISGHRSVSWYQQTPGQGLQFLFEYFSETQRNKGNFPGRFSGRQFSNSRSEMNVSTLELGDSALYLCASTDPGGNTEAFFGQGTRLTVV.

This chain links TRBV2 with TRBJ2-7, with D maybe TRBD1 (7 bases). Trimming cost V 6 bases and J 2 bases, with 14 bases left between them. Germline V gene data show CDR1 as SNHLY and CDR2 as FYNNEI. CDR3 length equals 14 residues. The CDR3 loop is CASSGGDSPYEQYF. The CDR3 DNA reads TGTGCCAGCAGCGGCGGGGACAGCCCCTACGAGCAGTACTTC.

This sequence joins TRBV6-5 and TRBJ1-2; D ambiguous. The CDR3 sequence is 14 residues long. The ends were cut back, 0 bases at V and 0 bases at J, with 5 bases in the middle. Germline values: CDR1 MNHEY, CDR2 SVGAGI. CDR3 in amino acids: CASSYSRANYGYTF. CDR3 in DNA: TGTGCCAGCAGTTACTCGAGAGCTAACTATGGCTACACCTTC.

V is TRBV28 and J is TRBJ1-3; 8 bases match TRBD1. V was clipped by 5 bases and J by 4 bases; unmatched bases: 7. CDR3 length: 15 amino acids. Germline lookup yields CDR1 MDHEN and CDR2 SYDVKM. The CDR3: CASSTSTGAGNTIYF. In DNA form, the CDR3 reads TGTGCCAGCAGTACATCGACAGGGGCGGGAAACACCATATATTTT.

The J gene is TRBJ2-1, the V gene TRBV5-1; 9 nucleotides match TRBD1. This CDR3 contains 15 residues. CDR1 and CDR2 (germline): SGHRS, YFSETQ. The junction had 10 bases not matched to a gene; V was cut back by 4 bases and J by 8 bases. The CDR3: CASSGIPGQGDEQFF. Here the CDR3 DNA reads TGCGCCAGCAGCGGCATACCGGGACAGGGCGATGAGCAGTTCTTC.